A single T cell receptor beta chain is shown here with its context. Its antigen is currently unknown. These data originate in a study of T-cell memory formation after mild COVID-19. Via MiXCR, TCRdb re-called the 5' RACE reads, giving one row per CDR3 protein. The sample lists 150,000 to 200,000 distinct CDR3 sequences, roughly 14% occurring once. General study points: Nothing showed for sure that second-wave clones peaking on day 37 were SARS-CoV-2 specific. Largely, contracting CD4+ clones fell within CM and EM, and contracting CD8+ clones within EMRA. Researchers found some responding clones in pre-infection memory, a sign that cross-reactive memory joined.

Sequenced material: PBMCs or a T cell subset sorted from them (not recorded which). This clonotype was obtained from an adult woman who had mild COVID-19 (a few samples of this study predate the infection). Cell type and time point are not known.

The CDR3 loop reads CASSLGGRNNEQFF. The CDR3 DNA reads as TGTGCCAGCAGCTTAGGGGGCAGAAACAATGAGCAGTTCTTC. The chain links TRBV7-9 to TRBJ2-1; the D gene is possibly TRBD1 (5 bases). Germline CDR1 reads SEHNR; CDR2 reads FQNEAQ (reference sequence). Trimming shortened V by 1 base and J by 5 bases, and 9 bases separated the two germline ends. The CDR3 is made up of 14 amino acids. The full variable domain, with the rest looked up from reference TRBV7-9 and TRBJ2-1, is DTGVSQNPRHKITKRGQNVTFRCDPISEHNRLYWYRQTLGQGPEFLTYFQNEAQLEKSRLLSDRFSAERPKGSFSTLEIQRTEQGDSAMYLCASSLGGRNNEQFFGPGTRLTVL.